This T cell receptor beta chain was documented in a study of identical twins (dated by TCRdb to the mid-2010s). Looking at the study overall: To test whether fetal clonotypes persist, the study used deep sequencing on TCR alpha and beta repertoires from monozygotic twins, unrelated adults of various ages, and cord blood. To rule out contamination, replicate twin experiments were performed at different times with different library preparation protocols. Results the study describes overall, beyond this receptor: In monozygotic twins, recombination models systematically underestimated out-of-frame TCR alpha sharing, but the models matched the sharing seen between unrelated individuals. Abundant cord blood beta clonotypes had fewer insertions, young adult naive repertoires showed a similar but weaker trend, and memory repertoires showed no such trend. In beta out-of-frame sequences, excess twin sharing was weaker, because having fewer shared sequences lowered the signal-to-noise ratio. Out-of-frame TCR alpha sequences shared between twins showed an excess of low generation-probability sequences compared with coincidental sharing between unrelated individuals. Zero-insertion analyses could be partly confounded by invariant T cells such as MAIT and iNKT, though diverse VJ usage argued against such confounding for most clonotypes. Because the same donors could not be followed over many years, conclusions were based on cross-sectional statistical analysis.

Receptor libraries were prepared by 5' RACE. Sequencing was performed on an Illumina HiSeq 2000. Template switching added a universal primer binding site, and the final cDNA carried a unique molecular identifier that allowed TCR cDNA molecules to be counted accurately. Specific primers in the conserved constant-segment region were used to synthesize first-strand cDNA for the TCR alpha and beta chains. To control for contamination, each cDNA library was double barcoded with a SMART-Mk sample barcode plus Illumina barcodes. Two successive PCR steps introduced TruSeq adapter sequences along with Illumina sample barcodes. The TCR alpha and beta cDNA libraries were sequenced on the Illumina HiSeq platform using custom primers. The study's own analysis went as follows. Unique molecular identifiers were extracted from raw reads with MiGEC, and CDR3 positions were determined with MiXCR. For each individual, recombination models were inferred using an EM algorithm with the repgenHMM and IGoR tools. The analysis of shared clonotypes was done with the tcR package in R, with sharing normalized by the product of cloneset sizes. Out-of-frame nonproductive sequences were analyzed to study raw recombination free of thymic and clonal selection effects. The raw public reads went through TCRdb reprocessing: fastp at Q25, MiXCR clone calling, in-frame beta chains kept. Rows merge per CDR3 protein into single entries with the most common DNA and genes. The V and J calls come from TCRdb's annotation, not from the publication. This sample comprises under 800,000 distinct CDR3 sequences, 21% of them detected only once. 4.3% of the sample is held by the ten biggest clonotypes.

CDR1 and CDR2 (SGHTA, FQGNSA) derive from the germline V gene. Taken from cysteine to phenylalanine, the CDR3 has 13 residues. Only the CDR3 DNA stays, 39 bases, in frame from base 1. V is clipped by 4 bases and J by 3 bases, and the sequence between their germline boundaries is 10 bases long. All donors were healthy Caucasians. The twin cohort comprised three pairs of female monozygotic twins, all aged about 18 to 29 years. The RNA used for TCR libraries was isolated from peripheral blood mononuclear cells. This clonotype turned up a few times. Its antigen is unknown. Nothing much larger sits one base from this clone, and base qualities are not available. The data also belong to a second study, concerning T cells expressing NK-cell markers. Looking at the second paper: In sorted CD3+CD56+NKG2C+, CD3+CD56+NKG2C- and CD3+CD56-NKG2C+ T-cell subsets from eight or nine donors, TCR beta-chain repertoires were profiled. Seven of the eight sequenced donors were HCMV-seropositive and one was HCMV-seronegative. To restrict sorting to alphabetaTCR-expressing T cells, an anti-gammadeltaTCR antibody was added in several experiments. For roughly 6 donors, the dominant CD3+CD56+NKG2C+ clonotypes were among the top 10 CD8+ clonotypes and accounted for roughly 1.0-7.5% of CD8+ T cells. Those dominant clonotypes were again the most abundant among CD3+CD56-NKG2C+ cells in a few donors, at 28.3-60.1%. It remained unclear whether the expanded NKG2C-expressing T cell clones were specific for HCMV antigens. The study sequenced eight donors, all healthy volunteers chosen at random: three men and five women. To determine HCMV serostatus, a commercial ELISA kit was used to detect HCMV-specific IgG in serum. For several donors, bulk peripheral blood T-cell repertoires were also sequenced from unsorted PBMC. MIGEC was used to demultiplex reads and group reads by UMI, and MiTCR was used to assemble and quantify clonotypes. To exclude erroneous sequences, only TCR cDNA sequences supported by at least two reads were retained. The tcR package was used for downstream repertoire analysis, and clonotypes were matched across fractions by CDR3 nucleotide sequence plus V segment. Antigen specificity was annotated against VDJdb with VDJmatch, allowing one amino acid substitution in CDR3.

The receptor was isolated from a woman between 18 and 29 years old in good health. Material for sequencing was PBMCs. The chain joins TRBV7-2 to TRBJ2-7, with the D segment identity uncertain. The DNA reads as follows: TGTGCCAGCAGCTCCCAGGACGGCTACGAGCAGTACTTC. This sequence encodes CASSSQDGYEQYF.